What follows describes a single T cell receptor (beta chain). The sample belongs to a study of blood T cell repertoires in COVID-19. There are 15 residues in the CDR3. With 6 bases clipped from V and 2 bases from J, the junction kept 4 bases outside the gene matches. Germline CDR1 is MNHEY and CDR2 is SVGAGI. Data came from immunoSEQ multiplex PCR; TCRdb stores just in-frame clones and leaves some out. The table includes about 110,000 clones, over 75% detected once. Sequenced input: peripheral blood. This receptor was obtained from a man between 65 and 79 years old with active or convalescent COVID-19. The genes are TRBV6-5 and TRBJ2-6, with 7 bases identical to TRBD1. The CDR3 loop is CASSAGQAGANVLTF. The CDR3 nucleotides are TGTGCCAGCAGCGCTGGACAGGCTGGGGCCAACGTCCTGACTTTC.